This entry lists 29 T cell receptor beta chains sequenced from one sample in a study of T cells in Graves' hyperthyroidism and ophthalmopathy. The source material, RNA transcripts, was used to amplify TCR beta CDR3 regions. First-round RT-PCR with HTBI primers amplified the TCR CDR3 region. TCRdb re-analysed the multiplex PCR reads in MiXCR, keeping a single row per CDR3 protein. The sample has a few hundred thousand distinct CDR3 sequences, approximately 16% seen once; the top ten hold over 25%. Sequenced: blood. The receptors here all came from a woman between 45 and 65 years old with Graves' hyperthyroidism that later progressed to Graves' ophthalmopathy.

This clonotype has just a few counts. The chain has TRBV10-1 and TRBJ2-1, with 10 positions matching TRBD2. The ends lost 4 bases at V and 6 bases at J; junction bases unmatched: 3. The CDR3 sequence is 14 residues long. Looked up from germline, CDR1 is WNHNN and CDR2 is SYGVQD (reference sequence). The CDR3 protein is CASSVLAGVNEQFF. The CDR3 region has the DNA TGCGCCAGCAGTGTTCTAGCGGGAGTCAATGAGCAGTTCTTC.

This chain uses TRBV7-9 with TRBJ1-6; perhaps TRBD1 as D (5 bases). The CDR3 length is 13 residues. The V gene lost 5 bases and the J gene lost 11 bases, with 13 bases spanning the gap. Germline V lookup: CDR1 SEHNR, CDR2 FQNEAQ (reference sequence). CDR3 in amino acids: CASSLQGAAPLHF. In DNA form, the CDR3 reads TGTGCCAGCAGCCTTCAGGGAGCGGCACCCCTCCACTTT.

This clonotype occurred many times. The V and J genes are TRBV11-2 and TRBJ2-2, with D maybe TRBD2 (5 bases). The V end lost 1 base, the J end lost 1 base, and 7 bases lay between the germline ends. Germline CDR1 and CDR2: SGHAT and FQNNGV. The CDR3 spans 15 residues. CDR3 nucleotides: TGTGCCAGCAGCTTAGGCGGGTTGAACACCGGGGAGCTGTTTTTT. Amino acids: CASSLGGLNTGELFF.

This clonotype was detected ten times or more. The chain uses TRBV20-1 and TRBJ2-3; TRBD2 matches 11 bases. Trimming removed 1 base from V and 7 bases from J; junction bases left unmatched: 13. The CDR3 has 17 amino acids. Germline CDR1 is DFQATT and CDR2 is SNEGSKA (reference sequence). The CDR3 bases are TGCAGTGCTAGAGCCCACGAGGGGGCTAGCGGGAGGTATACGCAGTATTTT. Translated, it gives CSARAHEGASGRYTQYF.

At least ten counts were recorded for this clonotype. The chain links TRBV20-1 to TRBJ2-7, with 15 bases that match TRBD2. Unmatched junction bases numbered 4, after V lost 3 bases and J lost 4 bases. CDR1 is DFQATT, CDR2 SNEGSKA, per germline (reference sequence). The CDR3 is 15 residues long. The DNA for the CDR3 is TGCAGTGCTAGCGGGACTAGCGGGAGGAGATACGAGCAGTACTTC. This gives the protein CSASGTSGRRYEQYF.

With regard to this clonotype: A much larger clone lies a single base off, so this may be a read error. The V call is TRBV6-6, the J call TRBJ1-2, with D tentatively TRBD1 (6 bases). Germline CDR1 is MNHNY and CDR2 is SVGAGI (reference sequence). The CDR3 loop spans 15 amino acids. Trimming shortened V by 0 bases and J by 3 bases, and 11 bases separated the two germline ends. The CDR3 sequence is CASSYSRGDDYGYTF. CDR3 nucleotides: TGTGCCAGCAGTTACTCTAGGGGGGACGACTATGGCTACACCTTC.

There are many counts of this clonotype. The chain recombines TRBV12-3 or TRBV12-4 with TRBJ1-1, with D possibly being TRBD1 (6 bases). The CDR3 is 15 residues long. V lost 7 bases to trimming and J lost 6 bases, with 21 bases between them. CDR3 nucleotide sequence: TGTGCCAGCACCTTCGCGGACAGACCGGTAGCTGAAGCTTTCTTT. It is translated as CASTFADRPVAEAFF.

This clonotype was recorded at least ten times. For the CDR3, the DNA is TGTGCCAGCAGCCACGACAGGGGGCGCGAAGAGACCCAGTACTTC. Its translation is CASSHDRGREETQYF. This chain connects TRBV7-2 to TRBJ2-5; 10 nucleotides match TRBD1. V trimming: 5 bases; J trimming: 3 bases; junction bases outside the gene matches: 6. The CDR3 has 15 amino acids. Germline V gene sequence: CDR1 SGHTA, CDR2 FQGNSA.

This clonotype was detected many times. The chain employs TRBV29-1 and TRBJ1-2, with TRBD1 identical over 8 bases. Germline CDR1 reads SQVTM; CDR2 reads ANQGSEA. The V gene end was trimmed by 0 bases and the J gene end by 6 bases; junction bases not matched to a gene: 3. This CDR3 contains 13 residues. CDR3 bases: TGCAGCGTTGAAGACAGGGGGCGAAATGGCTACACCTTC. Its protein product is CSVEDRGRNGYTF.

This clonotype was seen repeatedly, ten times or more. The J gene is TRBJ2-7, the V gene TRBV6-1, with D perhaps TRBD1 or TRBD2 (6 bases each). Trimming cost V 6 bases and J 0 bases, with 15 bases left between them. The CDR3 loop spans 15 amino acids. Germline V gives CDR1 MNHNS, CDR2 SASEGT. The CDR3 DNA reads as TGTGCCAGCAGCAAAACAGGGAGGCACTCCTACGAGCAGTACTTC. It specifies CASSKTGRHSYEQYF.

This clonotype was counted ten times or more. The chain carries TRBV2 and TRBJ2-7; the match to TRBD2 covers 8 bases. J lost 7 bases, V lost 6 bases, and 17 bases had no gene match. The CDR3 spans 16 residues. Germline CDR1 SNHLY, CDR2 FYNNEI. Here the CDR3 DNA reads TGTGCCAGCAGCCTCCGGGGGGGGGGAACTCCACTGGAGCAGTACTTC. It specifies CASSLRGGGTPLEQYF.

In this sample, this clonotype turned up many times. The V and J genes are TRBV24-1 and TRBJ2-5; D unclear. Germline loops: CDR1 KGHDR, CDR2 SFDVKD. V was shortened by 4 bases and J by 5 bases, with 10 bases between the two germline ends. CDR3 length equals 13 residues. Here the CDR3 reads CATSDSPKETQYF. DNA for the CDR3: TGTGCCACCAGTGACTCGCCAAAGGAGACCCAGTACTTC.

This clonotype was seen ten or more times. In DNA form, the CDR3 reads TGTGCCAGCAGCCCCGGACTAGCGGGAGGTGATGAGCAGTTCTTC. It specifies CASSPGLAGGDEQFF. The chain couples TRBV11-3 to TRBJ2-1; TRBD2 agrees at 14 bases. Trimming at V came to 5 bases and at J to 8 bases, leaving 5 bases not matched to a gene. This CDR3 is built from 15 residues. Germline assignment: CDR1 SGHNT and CDR2 YENEEA.

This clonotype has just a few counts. In DNA form, the CDR3 reads TGTGCCAGTAGTATGGGCAGGGCCTACGAGCAGTACTTC. The encoded protein is CASSMGRAYEQYF. The genes are TRBV19 and TRBJ2-7; possibly TRBD1 for D (5 bases). V was pared by 3 bases and J by 2 bases, with 8 bases between. The CDR3 contains 13 residues. Germline values: CDR1 LNHDA, CDR2 SQIVND (reference sequence).

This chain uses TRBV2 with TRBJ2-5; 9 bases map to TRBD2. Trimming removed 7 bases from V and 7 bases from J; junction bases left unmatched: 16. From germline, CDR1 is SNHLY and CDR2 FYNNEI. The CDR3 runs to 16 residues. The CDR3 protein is CASKSGAGGPRGTQYF. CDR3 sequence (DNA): TGTGCCAGCAAGTCGGGAGCGGGAGGCCCTCGGGGGACCCAGTACTTC.

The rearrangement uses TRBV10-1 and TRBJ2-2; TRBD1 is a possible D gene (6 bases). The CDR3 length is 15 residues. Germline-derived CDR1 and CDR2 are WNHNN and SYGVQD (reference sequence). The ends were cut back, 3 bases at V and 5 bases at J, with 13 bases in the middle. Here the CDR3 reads CASSEGGTATGELFF. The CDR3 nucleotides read TGCGCCAGCAGTGAAGGGGGTACGGCGACCGGGGAGCTGTTTTTT.

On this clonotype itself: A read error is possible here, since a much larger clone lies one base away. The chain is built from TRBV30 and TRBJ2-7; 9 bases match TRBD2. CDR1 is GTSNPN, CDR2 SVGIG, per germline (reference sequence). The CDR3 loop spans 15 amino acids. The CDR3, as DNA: TGTGCCTGCAAGGGCGCGGGAGGGTTGAGCTACGGGCAGTACTTC. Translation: CACKGAGGLSYGQYF.

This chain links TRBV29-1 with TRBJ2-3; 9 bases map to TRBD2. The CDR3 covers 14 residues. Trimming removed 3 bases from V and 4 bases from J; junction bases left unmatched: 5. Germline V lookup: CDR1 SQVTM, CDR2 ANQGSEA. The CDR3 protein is CSVEFLAGSDTQYF. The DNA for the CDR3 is TGCAGCGTTGAGTTCCTAGCGGGATCAGATACGCAGTATTTT.

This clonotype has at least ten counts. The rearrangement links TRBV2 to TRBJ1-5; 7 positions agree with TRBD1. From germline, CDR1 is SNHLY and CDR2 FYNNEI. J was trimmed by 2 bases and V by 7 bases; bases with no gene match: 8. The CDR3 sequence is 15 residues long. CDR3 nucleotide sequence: TGTGCCAGCAACCGACAGGGATCGGGCAATCAGCCCCAGCATTTT. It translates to CASNRQGSGNQPQHF.

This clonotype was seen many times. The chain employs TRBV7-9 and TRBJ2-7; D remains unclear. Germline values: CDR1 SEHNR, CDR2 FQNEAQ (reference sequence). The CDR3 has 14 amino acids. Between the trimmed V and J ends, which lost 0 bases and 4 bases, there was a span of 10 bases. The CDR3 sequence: CASSLAWGMYEQYF. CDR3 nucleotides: TGTGCCAGCAGCTTAGCGTGGGGAATGTACGAGCAGTACTTC.

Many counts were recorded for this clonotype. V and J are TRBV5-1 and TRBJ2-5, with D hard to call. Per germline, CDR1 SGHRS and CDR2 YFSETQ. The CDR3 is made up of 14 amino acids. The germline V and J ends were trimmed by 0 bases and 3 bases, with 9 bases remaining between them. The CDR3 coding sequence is TGCGCCAGCAGCTTGGGACCTGGGGAAGAGACCCAGTACTTC. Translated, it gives CASSLGPGEETQYF.

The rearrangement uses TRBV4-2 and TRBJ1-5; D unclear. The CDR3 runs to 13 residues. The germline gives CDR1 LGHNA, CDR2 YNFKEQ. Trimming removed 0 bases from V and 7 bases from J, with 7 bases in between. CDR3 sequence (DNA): TGTGCCAGCAGCCAAGATTCACGGCAGCCCCAGCATTTT. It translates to CASSQDSRQPQHF.

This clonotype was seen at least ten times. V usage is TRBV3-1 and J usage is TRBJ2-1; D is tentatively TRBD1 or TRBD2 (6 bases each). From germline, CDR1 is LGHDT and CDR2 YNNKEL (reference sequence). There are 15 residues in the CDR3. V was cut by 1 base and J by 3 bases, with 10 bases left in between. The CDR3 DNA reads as TGTGCCAGCAGCCAAGTTGGAGGGGGCTACAATGAGCAGTTCTTC. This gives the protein CASSQVGGGYNEQFF.

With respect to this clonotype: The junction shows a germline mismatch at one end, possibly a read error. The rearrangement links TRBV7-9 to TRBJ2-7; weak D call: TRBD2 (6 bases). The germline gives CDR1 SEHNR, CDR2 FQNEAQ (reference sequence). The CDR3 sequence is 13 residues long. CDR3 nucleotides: TGTGCCAGCAGCTTAGCGGGAGGTTACGAGCGGTACTTC. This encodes CASSLAGGYERYF.

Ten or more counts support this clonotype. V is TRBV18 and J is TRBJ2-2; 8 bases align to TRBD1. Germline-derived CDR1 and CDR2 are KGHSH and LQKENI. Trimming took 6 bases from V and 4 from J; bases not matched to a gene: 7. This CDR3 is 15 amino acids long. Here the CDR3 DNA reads TGTGCCAGCTCGAGAGGAACAGGGGGCACCGGGGAGCTGTTTTTT. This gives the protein CASSRGTGGTGELFF.

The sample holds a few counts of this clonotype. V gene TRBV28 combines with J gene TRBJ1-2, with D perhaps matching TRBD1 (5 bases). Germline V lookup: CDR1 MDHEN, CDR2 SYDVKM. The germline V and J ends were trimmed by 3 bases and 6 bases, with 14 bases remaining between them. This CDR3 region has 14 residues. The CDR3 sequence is CASSFWQGVNGYTF. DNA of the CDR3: TGTGCCAGCAGTTTTTGGCAAGGGGTAAATGGCTACACCTTC.

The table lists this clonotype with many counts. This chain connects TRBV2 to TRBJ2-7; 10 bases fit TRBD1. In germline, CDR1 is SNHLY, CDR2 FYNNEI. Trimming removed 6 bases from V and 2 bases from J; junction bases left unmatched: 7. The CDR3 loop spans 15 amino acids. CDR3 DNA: TGTGCCAGCAGCCCGGGACAGGGGATTACCTACGAGCAGTACTTC. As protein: CASSPGQGITYEQYF.

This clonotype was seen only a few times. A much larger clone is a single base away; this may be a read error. The CDR3 sequence: CSTYPLAANNEQFF. The CDR3 region has the DNA TGCAGTACTTACCCTCTCGCGGCCAACAATGAGCAGTTCTTC. The chain combines TRBV20-1 with TRBJ2-1, with D unclear. The germline CDR1 and CDR2 sequences are DFQATT and SNEGSKA (reference sequence). The CDR3 is 14 residues long. V lost 8 bases and J 5 bases, leaving 19 bases between the germline ends.

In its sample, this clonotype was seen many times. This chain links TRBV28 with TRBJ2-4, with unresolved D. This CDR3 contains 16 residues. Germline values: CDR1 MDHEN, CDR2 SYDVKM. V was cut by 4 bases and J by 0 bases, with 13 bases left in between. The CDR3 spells CASSSRSTVAKNIQYF. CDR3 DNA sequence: TGTGCCAGCAGTTCCCGATCTACCGTAGCCAAAAACATTCAGTACTTC.